This T cell receptor (beta chain) derives from a study of identical twins. The CDR3 runs 12 residues. Germline CDR1 and CDR2: SGHTA and FQGNSA. Trimming stripped 1 base from V and 7 bases from J, with 6 bases between. Via MiXCR, TCRdb re-called the 5' RACE reads, giving one row per CDR3 protein. The sample has around 450,000 distinct CDR3 sequences, approximately 15% seen once; the top ten hold about 0.53%. Overall study results and limits: Surplus twin overlap in beta out-of-frame sequences was less pronounced. With abundant cord blood beta clonotypes, insertions were fewer; memory repertoires showed no such pattern.

This clonotype was seen a handful of times. Its antigen is undetermined. This sample also belongs to another study, concerning yellow fever vaccine responses in identical twins.

Sequenced sample: CD4+ T cells sorted from blood. This sequence originates from a woman under 30 in good health. The chain joins TRBV7-2 to TRBJ2-3; the D gene is possibly TRBD2 (5 bases). CDR3 sequence reads: CASSLGGNTQYF. DNA for the CDR3: TGTGCCAGCAGCTTAGGAGGGAATACGCAGTATTTT. The full variable domain, completed using reference TRBV7-2 and TRBJ2-3, is GAGVSQSPSNKVTEKGKDVELRCDPISGHTALYWYRQSLGQGLEFLIYFQGNSAPDKSGLPSDRFSAERTGGSVSTLTIQRTQQEDSAVYLCASSLGGNTQYFGPGTRLTVL.